These T cell receptor beta chains were read from a single sample in a study of cytomegalovirus exposure and HLA in healthy donors. This table comes from immunoSEQ multiplex PCR, and its TCRdb copy is limited to in-frame clones, with some not included. The table lists over 100,000 clones, around nine tenths of them singletons. The sample taken for sequencing was PBMCs. Every receptor here comes from a woman aged 18-30 years in good health and CMV-seropositive. Each CDR3 is given with its conserved first and last residue. The D gene is left open where the match is weak. Expanded clones get a size class; other rows say once, few or many, or leave the size out.

-,TRBV9,-,TRBJ1-2,14,TGTGCCAGCAGCCCCCAATGGGACTACTATGGCTACACCTTC,CASSPQWDYYGYTF
-,TRBV28,-,TRBJ1-1,11,TGTGCCAGCAGACTTAACACTGAAGCTTTCTTT,CASRLNTEAFF
TRBD1,TRBV19,-,TRBJ2-3,18,TGTGCCAGTAGTATGGAACAGGGGAGCGGAGATTTTACAGATACGCAGTATTTT,CASSMEQGSGDFTDTQYF
TRBD1,TRBV2,-,TRBJ2-1,14,TGTGCGATTCCCGGGACAGGACCTCACAATGAGCAGTTCTTC,CAIPGTGPHNEQFF
-,TRBV5-6,-,TRBJ2-7,17,TGTGCCAGCAGCTTAAATTGGGGACTTTCTATCTCCTACGAGCAGTACTTC,CASSLNWGLSISYEQYF
-,TRBV19,once,TRBJ2-7,15,TGTGCCACCAAAGACGAGGTAGGGGCTCCCTACGAGCAGTACTTC,CATKDEVGAPYEQYF
TRBD1,TRBV5-1,-,TRBJ2-3,14,TGCGCCAGCAGCTCGCCGGGACAGGCAGATACGCAGTATTTT,CASSSPGQADTQYF
-,TRBV5-1,-,TRBJ2-3,16,TGCGCCAGCTCCTCTGGGGGGGGCCCTCGCACAGATACGCAGTATTTT,CASSSGGGPRTDTQYF
-,TRBV14,-,TRBJ1-3,14,TGTGCCAGCAGCCAAGTCCTCTCTGGAAACACCATATATTTT,CASSQVLSGNTIYF
-,TRBV6-5,-,TRBJ2-3,15,TGTGCCAGCAGTTACTCGCGGCTGAGTGGAGATACGCAGTATTTT,CASSYSRLSGDTQYF
TRBD1,TRBV19,-,TRBJ1-2,13,TGTGCCAGTAGTGGCAGGGGGCACTATGGCTACACCTTC,CASSGRGHYGYTF
TRBD1,TRBV9,-,TRBJ2-2,16,TGTGCCAGCAGCGTAGAGGTTACAGGGGACACCGGGGAGCTGTTTTTT,CASSVEVTGDTGELFF
-,TRBV25-1,-,TRBJ2-5,15,TGTGCCAGCATCTCATTCTTGGGGGGGCAGACGGCCCAGTACTTC,CASISFLGGQTAQYF
-,TRBV6-6,-,TRBJ1-2,15,TGTGCCAGCAGTCTCGTGCAGGGAGGAACCTATGGCTACACCTTC,CASSLVQGGTYGYTF
-,TRBV6-1,-,TRBJ2-2,15,TGTGCCAGCAGTGAAATAAACAGGGAGGGCGGGGAGCTGTTTTTT,CASSEINREGGELFF
-,TRBV7-9,-,TRBJ1-3,13,TGTGCCAGCAGCTCACTATACTCGGTCACCATATATTTT,CASSSLYSVTIYF
-,TRBV6-5,-,TRBJ2-5,15,TGTGCCAGCAGTTCCCCGCAGGGGAGAAGGGAGACCCAGTACTTC,CASSSPQGRRETQYF
-,TRBV9,-,TRBJ1-1,13,TGTGCCAGCAGCGCAAACCCGGGGGCTGAAGCTTTCTTT,CASSANPGAEAFF
TRBD1,TRBV29-1,-,TRBJ1-2,13,TGCAGCGGTGGGGACAGCCATTCCAATGGCTACACCTTC,CSGGDSHSNGYTF
TRBD1,TRBV29-1,-,TRBJ2-1,14,TGCAGCGTTACAGGGGTAAGCTCCTACAATGAGCAGTTCTTC,CSVTGVSSYNEQFF
TRBD1,TRBV4-1,few,TRBJ2-7,14,TGCGCCAGCAGCCCCCGGGACAGCCGATACGAGCAGTACTTC,CASSPRDSRYEQYF
-,TRBV6-1,few,TRBJ1-2,13,TGTGCCAGCAGTGAAGCGAACTTCTTGGGCTACACCTTC,CASSEANFLGYTF
-,TRBV7-9,few,TRBJ1-2,11,TGTGCCAGCAGCTTGGGGGGGAGCCACACCTTC,CASSLGGSHTF
-,TRBV2,-,TRBJ2-5,13,TGTGCCAGCACAAACAGGGTCAAGGAGACCCAGTACTTC,CASTNRVKETQYF
-,TRBV6-1,-,TRBJ1-2,15,TGTGCCAGCAGCTTGGGCTATGGGGGGGCGGATGGCTACACCTTC,CASSLGYGGADGYTF
-,TRBV19,-,TRBJ2-7,13,TGTGCCAGTAGTAGCGGAAGCTCCTACGAGCAGTACTTC,CASSSGSSYEQYF
-,TRBV7-2,-,TRBJ1-2,12,TGTGCCAGCAGCCGAGCGGGGTATGGCTACACCTTC,CASSRAGYGYTF
TRBD1,TRBV7-9,-,TRBJ2-1,15,TGTGCCAGCAGCCCGGACAGGGGATTCTACAATGAGCAGTTCTTC,CASSPDRGFYNEQFF
TRBD1,TRBV28,-,TRBJ2-6,17,TGTGCCAGCAGTCAGACAGGGCCTCCTTCTGGGGCCAACGTCCTGACTTTC,CASSQTGPPSGANVLTF
TRBD1,TRBV5-6,-,TRBJ2-7,15,TGTGCCAGCAGCTCCTTTCGGGACAGGGGGTACGAGCAGTACTTC,CASSSFRDRGYEQYF
-,TRBV5-6,-,TRBJ2-2,14,TGTGCCAGCAGCTGGCCCTCGAACACCGGGGAGCTGTTTTTT,CASSWPSNTGELFF
-,TRBV6-1,-,TRBJ1-2,15,TGTGCCAGCAGTGAAGCCGTCTTGACAGGCTATGGCTACACCTTC,CASSEAVLTGYGYTF
-,TRBV2,few,TRBJ1-2,16,TGTGCCAGCAGTGAATGGGCTGGGCAGAGAGAAAGGGGCTACACCTTC,CASSEWAGQRERGYTF
-,TRBV27,once,TRBJ2-1,15,TGTGCCAGCAGTTTAGACTGGGGCTTCGATAATGAGCAGTTCTTC,CASSLDWGFDNEQFF
TRBD2,TRBV10-2,-,TRBJ2-1,19,TGCGCCAGCAGTCCCGGACTAGCGGGGGCCCAAACCTCTTACAATGAGCAGTTCTTC,CASSPGLAGAQTSYNEQFF
TRBD1,TRBV7-9,-,TRBJ2-1,14,TGTGCCAGCAGCTTGTTCCCCACAGGGGACGAGCAGTTCTTC,CASSLFPTGDEQFF
TRBD2,TRBV7-2,-,TRBJ2-1,14,TGTGCCAGCAGCCTAGCGGGGCCATACAATGAGCAGTTCTTC,CASSLAGPYNEQFF
TRBD2,TRBV7-9,-,TRBJ2-7,16,TGTGCCAGCAGCTTAGCGCCGCAGCGGGGCTCCTACGAGCAGTACTTC,CASSLAPQRGSYEQYF